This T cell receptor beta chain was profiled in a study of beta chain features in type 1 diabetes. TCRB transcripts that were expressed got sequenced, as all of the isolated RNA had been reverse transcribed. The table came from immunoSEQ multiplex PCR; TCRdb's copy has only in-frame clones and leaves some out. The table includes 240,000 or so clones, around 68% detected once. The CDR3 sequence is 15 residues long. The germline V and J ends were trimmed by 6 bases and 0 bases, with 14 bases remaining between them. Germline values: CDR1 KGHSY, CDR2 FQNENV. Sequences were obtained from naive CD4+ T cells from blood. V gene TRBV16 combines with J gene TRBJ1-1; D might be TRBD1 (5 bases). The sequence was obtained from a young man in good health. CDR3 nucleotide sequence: TGTGCCAGCAGTCTTGGGGAGGGGTTGAACACTGAAGCTTTCTTT. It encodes CASSLGEGLNTEAFF.